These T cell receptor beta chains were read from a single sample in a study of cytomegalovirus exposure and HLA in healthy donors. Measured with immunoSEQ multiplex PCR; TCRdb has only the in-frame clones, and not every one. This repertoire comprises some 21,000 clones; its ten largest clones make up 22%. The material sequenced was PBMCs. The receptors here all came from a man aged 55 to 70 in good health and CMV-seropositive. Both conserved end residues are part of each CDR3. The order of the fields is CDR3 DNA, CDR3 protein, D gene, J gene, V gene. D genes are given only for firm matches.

DNA: TGTGCCAGCAGCCTGGGACAGGGCATCAACGAGCAGTACTTC; CDR3: CASSLGQGINEQYF; D: TRBD1; J: TRBJ2-7; V: TRBV14
DNA: TGTGCCAGCAGCTTAGGACAGGGGGGCGAGCAGTACTTC; CDR3: CASSLGQGGEQYF; D: TRBD1; J: TRBJ2-7; V: TRBV7-2
DNA: TGCGCCAGCAGTACTAGCGGAGTGGGGAACACCGGGGAGCTGTTTTTT; CDR3: CASSTSGVGNTGELFF; D: TRBD2; J: TRBJ2-2; V: TRBV5-1
DNA: TGTGCCAGCTCACCACAACAGGAGAACACTGAAGCTTTCTTT; CDR3: CASSPQQENTEAFF; D: .; J: TRBJ1-1; V: TRBV18
DNA: TGTGCCAGCAGCGTACATGGGACAGGGGGCTCGGGGGAGACCCAGTACTTC; CDR3: CASSVHGTGGSGETQYF; D: TRBD1; J: TRBJ2-5; V: TRBV9
DNA: TGTGCCAGCAGTGAAGGGGCAGGGAATGAAGCTTTCTTT; CDR3: CASSEGAGNEAFF; D: .; J: TRBJ1-1; V: TRBV6-1
DNA: TGTGCCAGCAGTGAAGGCCTAGCTTCTCGGAATGAGCAGTTCTTC; CDR3: CASSEGLASRNEQFF; D: .; J: TRBJ2-1; V: TRBV25-1
DNA: TGCAGCGTTGAAAGGACGGGGGGGAACATTCAGTACTTC; CDR3: CSVERTGGNIQYF; D: TRBD2; J: TRBJ2-4; V: TRBV29-1
DNA: TGCAGTGCTGGGGGGGTTAATGAGCAGTTCTTC; CDR3: CSAGGVNEQFF; D: TRBD2; J: TRBJ2-1; V: TRBV20-1
DNA: TGTGCCAGCAGCAAGACAGGGGACGGGGAGCTGTTTTTT; CDR3: CASSKTGDGELFF; D: TRBD1; J: TRBJ2-2; V: TRBV5-8